This T cell receptor beta chain was observed in a study of blood T cell repertoires in COVID-19. Per germline, CDR1 SGHRS and CDR2 YFSETQ. Trimming cost V 1 base and J 4 bases, with 13 bases left between them. The CDR3 is 15 amino acids. Sequenced by immunoSEQ multiplex PCR; TCRdb stores in-frame clones only, minus some. The repertoire consists of 150,000 to 200,000 clones, with 84% occurring once and the leading ten covering roughly 2.5%. Sequencing was performed on peripheral blood. The rearrangement uses TRBV5-1 and TRBJ2-3, with a weak D call TRBD2 (5 bases). This clonotype was sampled from a woman aged 80 or over with COVID-19, enrolled during active disease. CDR3 sequence reads: CASSLFMEEADTQYF. The CDR3 bases are TGCGCCAGCAGCTTGTTTATGGAGGAGGCAGATACGCAGTATTTT.